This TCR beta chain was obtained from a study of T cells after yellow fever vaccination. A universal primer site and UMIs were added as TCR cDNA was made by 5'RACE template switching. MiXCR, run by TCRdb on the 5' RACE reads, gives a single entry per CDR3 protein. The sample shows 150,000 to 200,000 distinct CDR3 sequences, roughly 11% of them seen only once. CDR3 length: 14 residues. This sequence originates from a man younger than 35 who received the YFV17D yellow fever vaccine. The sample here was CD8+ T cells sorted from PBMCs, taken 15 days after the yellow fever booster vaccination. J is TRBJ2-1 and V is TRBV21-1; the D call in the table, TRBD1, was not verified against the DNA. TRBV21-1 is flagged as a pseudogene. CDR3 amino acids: CASSSGQGLDEQFF. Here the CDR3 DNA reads TGTGCCAGCAGCAGTGGGCAGGGTCTGGATGAGCAGTTCTTC.